This T cell receptor (beta chain) was retrieved from a study of cytomegalovirus exposure and HLA in healthy donors (dated by TCRdb to 2016 to 2017). Describing the broader study: In an earlier analysis of 450 to 750 of the donors, about 270 Gb of sequence data and 95 million to 130 million unique TCR beta sequences from 150 million to 200 million T cells were reported. About 300 gigabases of sequencing data and 80 million or so unique TCR sequences were included in an early release covering roughly 700 HLA-typed donors. The genetic ancestry cluster associated with self-reported Caucasian donors included over 65% of the 398 genotyped donors. The study aimed to test whether signatures of past pathogen exposure could be identified by cataloging public T cell receptors. Using immunosequencing, the study profiled T cell repertoires from around 670 subjects and related those repertoires to cytomegalovirus serostatus. Along with the roughly 670-subject first cohort, a separate validation cohort of over 90 different subjects was used. To predict cytomegalovirus infection status, the study brought together high-throughput TCR immunosequencing, statistical association of individual TCRs with disease status, and machine learning. A later analysis re-examined previously published TCR beta repertoires from 600 to 700 donors and added high-resolution HLA genotyping to investigate patterns of TCR occurrence. Rather than drawing on any new phenotypic data, the later analysis identified candidate immune exposures from TCR beta sequences and the way those sequences occurred across donors. An earlier analysis of around 580 of the donors used high-throughput TCR beta sequencing to judge whether each TCR beta V gene segment behaved as functional or pseudogenic. Alongside the repertoire data, information on donor age, sex, ethnicity and CMV serostatus was compiled. A later genetic analysis used genome-wide SNP genotypes for about three fifths of the 666 donors, treating that subset as a discovery cohort. Every discovery cohort repertoire had been produced on one sequencing platform. HLA typing included class I and class II loci at four-digit resolution. The number of donors typed differed by locus, with 629-630 for A, B, C, DRB1 and DQB1, roughly 520 for DQA1, about 610 for DPA1, and around 460 for DPB1. Roughly 5 DR-DQ haplotypes were handled as single units for association and clustering because linkage in the cohort was strong. Across roughly 420 genotyped donors of the cohort, an average of 235,054 unique TCR beta nucleotide sequences per donor were sequenced, and 15% to 20% of those sequences were non-productive.

The investigation overall reported the following: Because counts were too low, seventeen rarely observed V segments, including chromosome 9 orphons, were left out of the earlier analysis of 500 to 650 of the donors. V-gene and J-gene trimming of TCR beta chains was associated with a missense DCLRE1C variant in a later genetic analysis, and the association was replicated in an independent cohort. In a later genetic analysis, fewer N-insertions in productive TCRs were reported among donors in an Asian-associated ancestry cluster than the roughly 700-donor mean. The study listed 150 to 200 TCR beta chains as associated with cytomegalovirus. In a later analysis, several top co-occurrence clusters were reported to appear linked to parvovirus B19, influenza, CMV and Epstein-Barr virus. In a later analysis, the rate of TCR association differed among HLA loci, with DRB1 alleles having the most associated TCRs and HLA-C alleles having the fewest. Most TCR sequences were observed very rarely across donors, whereas some public TCRs were present in many individuals. Because HLA typing was missing for some donors at each locus, association tests included only the typed subset. In a later analysis, HLA-associated TCR beta chains were found to be more clonally expanded and to have lower generation probabilities than equally common non-associated chains. In this cohort, only TCR beta chains were sequenced, and detectable features were limited by the absence of alpha or paired-chain data. Strong co-occurrence of HLA alleles, especially DR and DQ, made assigning TCR associations to individual alleles difficult. The presence/absence analyses assumed that sequencing depth was roughly uniform across donors, and that assumption may not be true. Because the 87-base-pair reads could not distinguish some IMGT-functional V segments, including TRBV6-2 and TRBV6-3, those segments were excluded. For the cohort, immune exposure information was limited to CMV serostatus. The classifier was reported to diagnose cytomegalovirus status with high specificity and sensitivity in both the original and validation cohorts. In vitro tests confirmed that a few of the cytomegalovirus-associated TCR beta chains recognize cytomegalovirus antigens. It was suggested by the authors that the approach could potentially be generalized to other disease states and immunological phenotypes. A further reported finding was that TCR beta sequences accurately predicted the HLA-A and HLA-B alleles for most subjects in the first cohort. A cluster of highly shared sequence variants was judged likely to be a technical artifact of the sequencing pipeline. A later analysis associated about 17,000 TCR beta sequences with specific HLA alleles at a false discovery rate of 0.05. A later analysis found that most CMV-associated TCR beta chains appeared HLA-restricted, with HLA associations seemingly driven largely by CMV exposure. In an earlier analysis of approximately 590 of the donors, most TCR beta V segments appeared in productive rearrangements about 90% or about 30% of the time, broadly matching IMGT annotations. Correlated functional status among segregating V segments might be attributable to linkage disequilibrium, but an unknown experimental factor could not be ruled out.

Library prep was done by the immunoSEQ multiplex PCR assay. For the multiplex PCR, a mixture combining 60 forward primers for TCR Vbeta segments and 13 reverse primers for TCR Jbeta segments was used. The CDR3 region of rearranged TCR beta genes was amplified from genomic DNA with a multiplex PCR assay. The Illumina HiSeq System was used to sequence the amplified TCR beta libraries as 87-base-pair reads. Per the authors' processing: A later analysis counted about 80 million unique TCR beta chains across the 670 or so repertoires, and roughly 9.9 million of these chains were shared by at least two donors. Raw reads were error-corrected and collapsed into unique sequences with a nearest-neighbor algorithm that merged closely related sequences to remove PCR and sequencing errors. CDR3 sequences were aligned to IMGT reference sequences to assign V, D and J gene segments. For a sequence to be retained, at least a six-nucleotide match to both a V gene segment and a J gene segment was required. Rearrangements were called productive when the CDR3 lacked stop codons and stayed in frame with V and J; all others were non-productive. CDR3 was defined according to IMGT convention as the region running from the second conserved V-encoded cysteine to the conserved J-encoded phenylalanine. In an earlier analysis of around 600 of the donors, sequences lacking an unambiguous match to a single V gene segment were excluded. An earlier analysis of 550 to 650 of the donors classified V segments as functional when productive rearrangements were above 56.7% and as segregating when the standard deviation between donors was above 5%. A statistical classification framework was developed to diagnose cytomegalovirus status using the catalog of TCR beta chain sequences. In a later analysis, TCR nucleotide sequences were compared against IMGT/GENE-DB human TR gene sequences so that V and J genes could be assigned. A later analysis assigned CDR3 sequences and most-parsimonious VDJ recombination scenarios with the TCRdist pipeline. In a later analysis, each TCR beta chain was defined by its CDR3 amino acid sequence together with its V-gene family, and reads lacking a unique V-gene family were excluded. As a way to deal with suspected cross-contamination and a sequencing artifact, a later analysis dropped roughly 600 nucleotide sequences that were highly shared and had low generation probability. A later analysis calculated a clonal expansion index for each public chain from normalized within-repertoire ranks of inferred template counts. In a later analysis, generation probabilities were computed using a VDJ recombination model fitted to out-of-frame rearrangements, and the results were checked against IGoR. A later analysis scored TCR-TCR, TCR-HLA and TCR-CMV co-occurrence with hypergeometric tests, applying a repertoire-size bias correction to TCR pairs. To estimate false discovery rates, a later analysis permuted the HLA or CMV assignments 20 times. In a later analysis, co-occurring TCRs were grouped using DBSCAN, and TCRdist sequence similarity was added for clustering within HLA-allele-positive subsets. Repertoires with fewer than 30,000 or more than 120,000 public chains were left out of co-occurrence clustering, as were about 5 repertoires with anomalous nucleotide sharing. TCRdb provides this immuneACCESS table in a form limited to in-frame rearrangements. Some clones are lacking; in checked studies, under half of them reflect an unresolved V gene, and why the rest are absent is not known. The D gene and trimming were derived from the DNA, and the V and J assignments and clone size from that table. The sample has approximately 100,000 clones on record, nearly 80% of them singletons. The ten largest clones take up approximately 3.8% of the sample.

The cohort consisted of hundreds of healthy bone marrow donors. All cohort members were sampled while nominally healthy, although unrecorded immune exposures were likely present. The donor tested CMV seronegative, placing the donor among the 350 or so seronegative members of the cohort. A peripheral blood sample was provided by each donor, and peripheral blood mononuclear cells were used for TCR beta sequencing. Genomic DNA was extracted from the blood cell samples with the Qiagen DNeasy Blood Extraction Kit. The CDR3 contains 13 residues, cysteine and phenylalanine counted. Of all the DNA, just the CDR3 is kept, 39 bases in frame from base 1. V is trimmed back by 6 bases and J by 2 bases, and the junction contains 3 bases that no gene match accounts for. The germline V gene specifies SNHLY as CDR1 and FYNNEI as CDR2. As to this clone: The specificity of this receptor is unknown. No base quality values were provided; no much bigger clone lies one nucleotide off.

Recombination joined TRBV2 with TRBJ1-1, with 7 junctional bases fitting TRBD1. The receptor was isolated from a middle-aged woman in good health and CMV-seronegative. The source material was PBMCs. DNA sequence: TGTGCCAGCAGGGGGGACAGAAACACTGAAGCTTTCTTT. Its amino acids are CASRGDRNTEAFF.